Presented here are 9 T cell receptor beta chains from one specimen sequenced in a study of CD8 T cells in Susac syndrome. RNA, at about 0.45 to 1 ug, was reverse transcribed with random hexamers. MiXCR, applied by TCRdb to the immunoSEQ multiplex PCR reads, yields one record per CDR3 protein. The table lists over 150,000 distinct CDR3 sequences, approximately 95% of them singletons. Sequenced sample: CD4+ T cells from PBMCs. The source is a human donor with Susac syndrome.

The chain joins TRBV7-8 to TRBJ2-7; D unclear. The CDR3 loop spans 14 amino acids. Germline V lookup: CDR1 SGHVS, CDR2 FQNEAQ. The ends were cut back, 1 base at V and 2 bases at J, with 9 bases in the middle. This CDR3 reads CASSLDDRTYEQYV. CDR3 bases: TGTGCCAGCAGCTTAGACGACCGAACCTACGAGCAGTACGTC.

The V gene is TRBV24-1, the J gene TRBJ1-5, with 7 bases fitting TRBD1. The germline V gene has CDR1 KGHDR and CDR2 SFDVKD. The CDR3 runs 14 residues. V shed 7 bases and J 4 bases; nucleotides not matched to a gene: 6. CDR3 amino acids: CATRATGWNQPQHF. The CDR3 region has the DNA TGTGCCACCAGGGCGACAGGGTGGAATCAGCCCCAGCATTTT.

The chain has TRBV18 and TRBJ1-2; TRBD1 agrees at 9 bases. V was clipped by 3 bases and J by 5 bases; unmatched bases: 10. CDR3 length equals 16 residues. CDR1 and CDR2 from the germline V gene are KGHSH and LQKENI. This CDR3 is CASSPGGQGEVYGYTF. CDR3 coding DNA: TGTGCCAGCTCACCCGGGGGACAGGGTGAAGTATATGGCTACACCTTC.

The chain uses TRBV29-1 and TRBJ2-3; 8 nucleotides match TRBD2. CDR1 is SQVTM, CDR2 ANQGSEA, per germline. V gave up 6 bases and J gave up 2 bases; unmatched junction bases: 7. The CDR3 contains 14 residues. The DNA of the CDR3 is TGCAGCGTGCGCACTAGCGGATACACAGATACGCAGTATTTT. This codes for CSVRTSGYTDTQYF.

This chain uses TRBV7-2 with TRBJ2-1; possibly TRBD1 for D (5 bases). Trimming left V 9 bases short and J 5 bases short, with 11 bases between. This CDR3 is built from 12 residues. Germline V CDR1 and CDR2: SGHTA, FQGNSA. The CDR3 DNA reads as TGTGCCAGTAGCACAGGCAACAATGAGCAGTTCTTC. It encodes CASSTGNNEQFF.

This chain connects TRBV4-3 to TRBJ2-3; 15 bases are shared with TRBD2. The CDR3 contains 19 residues. V dropped 4 bases and J dropped 1; count of bases not matched to a gene: 9. Germline CDR1 and CDR2: LGHNA and YSLEER. The CDR3 sequence: CASSPTRTSGGVGTDTQYF. In nucleotides, the CDR3 is TGCGCCAGCAGCCCCACGAGGACTAGCGGGGGGGTCGGCACAGATACGCAGTATTTT.

The chain recombines TRBV5-1 with TRBJ1-1; the D is unclear. Trimming stripped 1 base from V and 12 bases from J, with 13 bases between. CDR3 length equals 12 residues. Per germline, CDR1 SGHRS and CDR2 YFSETQ. The CDR3 DNA reads TGCGCCAGCAGCTTGAACAGTGGCTACCCTTTCTTT. The encoded protein is CASSLNSGYPFF.

The V gene is TRBV12-3 or TRBV12-4, the J gene TRBJ1-2; no reliable D call. Trimming pared 2 bases from V and 8 bases from J, leaving 9 bases between. The CDR3 spans 12 residues. For the CDR3, the DNA is TGTGCCAGCAGTTTAAAGGGTGGGGGCTACACCTTC. Protein product: CASSLKGGGYTF.

The chain uses TRBV27 and TRBJ2-7; unclear D gene. The V and J ends lost 5 bases and 2 bases respectively, with 7 bases between them. The CDR3 contains 12 residues. Per germline, CDR1 MNHEY and CDR2 SMNVEV (reference sequence). Here the CDR3 DNA reads TGTGCCAGCAGTGGAAGGACCTACGAGCAGTACGTC. Encoded protein: CASSGRTYEQYV.